These 14 T cell receptor beta chains were all obtained from the same sample, sequenced in a study of cytomegalovirus exposure and HLA in healthy donors. It was with 60 Vbeta and 13 Jbeta primers that the PCR ran. Repertoires were generated with immunoSEQ multiplex PCR, while TCRdb's copy carries only in-frame clones and drops some. The sample yields about 160,000 clones, more than 80% seen once. Sequenced material: PBMCs. Every receptor here comes from a woman aged 45-65 years in good health and CMV-seronegative.

This rearrangement joins TRBV7-9 to TRBJ2-7, with D tentatively TRBD1 (6 bases). This CDR3 region has 14 residues. Germline V gene data show CDR1 as SEHNR and CDR2 as FQNEAQ (reference sequence). Trimming shortened V by 3 bases and J by 4 bases, and 13 bases separated the two germline ends. CDR3 sequence (DNA): TGTGCCAGCAGCTTTACGCTCAGGGGTTACGAGCAGTACTTC. Amino acids: CASSFTLRGYEQYF.

The CDR3 region is CASSIAYGGMDTEAFF. The CDR3 DNA reads TGTGCCAGTAGTATAGCCTACGGCGGTATGGACACTGAAGCTTTCTTT. The rearrangement links TRBV19 to TRBJ1-1; D is unresolved. Trimming stripped 1 base from V and 3 bases from J, with 15 bases between. From germline, CDR1 is LNHDA and CDR2 SQIVND (reference sequence). The CDR3 is 16 amino acids.

This chain uses TRBV18 with TRBJ2-1; D not certain. The CDR3 extends over 15 amino acids. With 3 bases removed from V and 5 bases from J, the gap between germline ends came to 14 bases. Germline CDR1 is KGHSH and CDR2 is LQKENI. The CDR3 bases are TGTGCCAGCTCACCCTATCAGGCCAGAAACAATGAGCAGTTCTTC. This codes for CASSPYQARNNEQFF.

V and J are TRBV28 and TRBJ1-1; D uncertain. Germline-derived CDR1 and CDR2 are MDHEN and SYDVKM. This CDR3 is built from 13 residues. Deletions cut 2 bases from V and 4 bases from J, with 8 bases between. The CDR3: CASSLVGATEAFF. Here the CDR3 DNA reads TGTGCCAGCAGTTTAGTGGGCGCCACTGAAGCTTTCTTT. Using reference TRBV28 and TRBJ1-1 for the parts outside the CDR3, the full variable domain is DVKVTQSSRYLVKRTGEKVFLECVQDMDHENMFWYRQDPGLGLRLIYFSYDVKMKEKGDIPEGYSVSREKKERFSLILESASTNQTSMYLCASSLVGATEAFFGQGTRLTVV.

This clone was picked up a small number of times. The chain recombines TRBV13 with TRBJ1-1; D is unclear. V lost 3 bases, J lost 4 bases, and 15 bases lay in between. Per the germline V gene, CDR1 is PRHDT and CDR2 is FYEKMQ (reference sequence). This CDR3 region has 15 residues. CDR3 coding DNA: TGTGCCAGCAGCTTCTTATCTGGGAGCTTCACTGAAGCTTTCTTT. It translates to CASSFLSGSFTEAFF.

The rearrangement joins TRBV6-1 to TRBJ2-5, with TRBD1 matching 9 bases. The CDR3 runs to 16 residues. Germline trimming cut 4 bases from V and 0 bases from J; bases unmatched to any gene: 6. Germline CDR1 is MNHNS and CDR2 is SASEGT. The CDR3 DNA reads TGTGCCAGCAGTGCCCGACAGGGGGGGTACCAAGAGACCCAGTACTTC. Residues: CASSARQGGYQETQYF.

This clone is a singleton in its sample. The rearrangement uses TRBV6-6 and TRBJ1-1; 10 bases match TRBD1. Trimming at V came to 5 bases and at J to 4 bases, leaving 10 bases not matched to a gene. The CDR3 loop spans 16 amino acids. The V gene's germline CDR1 is MNHNY and CDR2 SVGAGI (reference sequence). The CDR3 here is CASSRTPGQGLTEAFF. In DNA form, the CDR3 reads TGTGCCAGCAGTCGGACTCCGGGACAGGGGCTCACTGAAGCTTTCTTT.

The chain combines TRBV5-6 with TRBJ2-1; D is unclear. V was clipped by 6 bases and J by 6 bases, with 16 bases between them. From germline, CDR1 is SGHDT and CDR2 YYEEEE. The CDR3 length is 14 residues. DNA of the CDR3: TGTGCCAGCACCCTAGGTCTCACGGGCAATGAGCAGTTCTTC. This sequence encodes CASTLGLTGNEQFF.

The rearrangement uses TRBV12-5 and TRBJ2-3; weak D call: TRBD2 (6 bases). CDR1 LGHNT and CDR2 FRNRAP come from the germline V gene. V was cut by 0 bases and J by 6 bases, with 25 bases left in between. The CDR3 totals 19 residues. CDR3 residues: CASGLVGKGTPIVGDTQYF. For the CDR3, the DNA is TGTGCTAGTGGTTTGGTAGGGAAGGGGACTCCGATCGTTGGTGATACGCAGTATTTT. Together with reference TRBV12-5 and TRBJ2-3, the CDR3 gives the full variable domain: DARVTQTPRHKVTEMGQEVTMRCQPILGHNTVFWYRQTMMQGLELLAYFRNRAPLDDSGMPKDRFSAEMPDATLATLKIQPSEPRDSAVYFCASGLVGKGTPIVGDTQYFGPGTRLTVL.

The V call is TRBV18, the J call TRBJ1-4; D may be TRBD1 (6 bases). The CDR3 loop spans 14 amino acids. Germline V gene data show CDR1 as KGHSH and CDR2 as LQKENI. Trimming took 4 bases from V and 1 from J, leaving 7 bases between them. The CDR3 loop is CASSRQETNEKLFF. The CDR3 nucleotides read TGTGCCAGCTCACGACAGGAAACTAATGAAAAACTGTTTTTT.

The chain uses TRBV7-2 and TRBJ2-7; tentative D call: TRBD1 (5 bases). CDR3 length equals 15 residues. The germline V gene encodes CDR1 SGHTA and CDR2 FQGNSA. V lost 0 bases and J 7 bases, leaving 16 bases between the germline ends. The CDR3 loop is CASSLAFGASGEQYF. Written as DNA, the CDR3 is TGTGCCAGCAGCTTAGCTTTTGGGGCCTCCGGGGAGCAGTACTTC.

The rearrangement joins TRBV7-9 to TRBJ2-3, with a tentative D call TRBD2 (6 bases). V was shortened by 1 base and J by 0 bases, with 11 bases between the two germline ends. Germline V gene data show CDR1 as SEHNR and CDR2 as FQNEAQ (reference sequence). The CDR3 totals 16 residues. The CDR3 coding sequence is TGTGCCAGCAGCTTAGGCGGAGGGCAGAGCACAGATACGCAGTATTTT. Protein product: CASSLGGGQSTDTQYF. Using reference TRBV7-9 and TRBJ2-3 for the parts outside the CDR3, the full variable domain is DTGVSQNPRHKITKRGQNVTFRCDPISEHNRLYWYRQTLGQGPEFLTYFQNEAQLEKSRLLSDRFSAERPKGSFSTLEIQRTEQGDSAMYLCASSLGGGQSTDTQYFGPGTRLTVL.

This clone was seen once. The chain recombines TRBV7-9 with TRBJ1-5; D may be TRBD1 (5 bases). This CDR3 region has 15 residues. V was trimmed by 1 base and J by 4 bases, leaving 11 bases between them. Germline-derived CDR1 and CDR2 are SEHNR and FQNEAQ (reference sequence). CDR3 amino acids: CASSLGTGENQPQHF. CDR3 bases: TGTGCCAGCAGCTTAGGTACGGGGGAAAATCAGCCCCAGCATTTT.

The rearrangement joins TRBV19 to TRBJ1-6, with TRBD1 matching over 7 bases. The CDR3 spans 14 residues. Losses at the gene ends were 3 bases for V and 7 bases for J; bases not matched to a gene: 3. Germline V lookup: CDR1 LNHDA, CDR2 SQIVND (reference sequence). Here the CDR3 reads CASSIGQANSPLHF. The DNA of the CDR3 is TGTGCCAGTAGTATTGGACAGGCAAATTCACCCCTCCACTTT.